The 24 T cell receptor beta chains in this list originate from one sample, sequenced in a study of T cells in Graves' hyperthyroidism and ophthalmopathy. RNA transcripts yielded amplified TCR beta CDR3 regions. First-round RT-PCR of the TCR CDR3 relied on the HTBI primer set. Using its own MiXCR run on the multiplex PCR reads, TCRdb lists one record per CDR3 protein. The data hold roughly 570,000 distinct CDR3 sequences, with approximately 44% observed a single time. What was sequenced was peripheral blood or thyroid tissue (not recorded which). All receptors come from a woman aged 18-35 years with Graves' hyperthyroidism.

This chain connects TRBV24-1 to TRBJ2-1; TRBD1 or TRBD2 may be the D gene (5 bases each). The CDR3 extends over 13 amino acids. V was clipped by 4 bases and J by 8 bases, with 11 bases between them. Germline CDR1 KGHDR, CDR2 SFDVKD. The CDR3 is CATSDPSGHEQFF. The CDR3 DNA is TGTGCCACCAGTGACCCCTCGGGGCATGAGCAGTTCTTC.

The chain links TRBV12-3 or TRBV12-4 to TRBJ1-6; D gene uncertain. The CDR3 totals 13 residues. The ends were cut back, 5 bases at V and 14 bases at J, with 16 bases in the middle. CDR3 protein: CASSEAPDGALHF. CDR3 nucleotide sequence: TGTGCCAGCAGTGAAGCACCGGATGGAGCCCTCCACTTT.

This clonotype turned up a few times. V is TRBV4-3 and J is TRBJ1-1, with TRBD1 matching over 7 bases. The CDR3 covers 15 residues. The germline V gene encodes CDR1 LGHNA and CDR2 YSLEER. Unmatched junction bases numbered 6, after V lost 0 bases and J lost 5 bases. The CDR3 DNA reads TGCGCCAGCAGCCAAGATTTTGACAGGGAAACTGAAGCTTTCTTT. Encoded protein: CASSQDFDRETEAFF.

This clonotype occurred many times. The gene calls are TRBV11-2 and TRBJ1-1; D uncertain. The germline CDR1 and CDR2 sequences are SGHAT and FQNNGV. The V end lost 3 bases, the J end lost 0 bases, and 14 bases lay between the germline ends. The CDR3 spans 16 residues. The CDR3 region is CASSFIPLGLNTEAFF. The CDR3 DNA sequence: TGTGCCAGCAGCTTTATACCCCTCGGGTTGAACACTGAAGCTTTCTTT. Based on the CDR3 plus reference TRBV11-2 and TRBJ1-1, the full variable domain is EAGVAQSPRYKIIEKRQSVAFWCNPISGHATLYWYQQILGQGPKLLIQFQNNGVVDDSQLPKDRFSAERLKGVDSTLKIQPAKLEDSAVYLCASSFIPLGLNTEAFFGQGTRLTVV.

This chain links TRBV20-1 with TRBJ2-7; D gene unclear. The length of the CDR3 is 11 residues. V gave up 7 bases and J gave up 6 bases, with 13 bases separating them. Germline loops: CDR1 DFQATT, CDR2 SNEGSKA (reference sequence). The CDR3 spells CSGDPPLEQYF. The DNA for the CDR3 is TGCAGTGGAGACCCACCCCTCGAGCAGTACTTC.

This clonotype was observed a handful of times. V is TRBV7-8 and J is TRBJ2-3; TRBD2 matches 14 bases. Germline trimming cut 10 bases from V and 6 bases from J; bases unmatched to any gene: 6. CDR1 is SGHVS and CDR2 is FQNEAQ in the germline V gene. The CDR3 contains 14 residues. CDR3 residues: CATGTSGRTDTQYF. DNA for the CDR3: TGTGCCACTGGGACTAGCGGGAGAACGGATACGCAGTATTTT.

The chain employs TRBV5-1 and TRBJ2-7; D remains unclear. CDR3 length: 13 residues. Germline V gene sequence: CDR1 SGHRS, CDR2 YFSETQ. V lost 9 bases to trimming and J lost 3 bases, with 16 bases between them. CDR3 in amino acids: CATSIGQHYEQYF. CDR3 coding DNA: TGCGCCACCTCAATAGGGCAGCACTACGAGCAGTACTTC.

This clonotype was seen a few times. The rearrangement joins TRBV28 to TRBJ2-7; 7 bases map to TRBD1. V gave up 6 bases and J gave up 3 bases; unmatched junction bases: 14. This CDR3 is built from 16 residues. Germline V gene data show CDR1 as MDHEN and CDR2 as SYDVKM. This CDR3 is CASSAGTVQGNYEQYF. In nucleotides, the CDR3 is TGTGCCAGCAGCGCCGGGACAGTCCAAGGGAACTACGAGCAGTACTTC.

The rearrangement joins TRBV12-3 or TRBV12-4 to TRBJ1-4; D not certain. V was trimmed by 5 bases and J by 3 bases, leaving 22 bases between them. This CDR3 is 18 amino acids long. The CDR3 coding sequence is TGTGCCAGCAGTGAAGAGTCCCCGTACGGGATGGCTAATGAAAAACTGTTTTTT. Residues: CASSEESPYGMANEKLFF.

This clonotype was seen at least ten times. The chain uses TRBV20-1 and TRBJ1-5; D gene unclear. V lost 8 bases, J lost 4 bases, and 12 bases lay in between. The germline CDR1 and CDR2 sequences are DFQATT and SNEGSKA (reference sequence). This CDR3 has 12 amino acids. Here the CDR3 reads CSPGNRNQPQHF. CDR3 nucleotides: TGCAGTCCCGGGAATCGAAATCAGCCCCAGCATTTT.

This chain connects TRBV3-1 to TRBJ2-5, with 9 bases that match TRBD2. The CDR3 spans 15 residues. J lost 1 base, V lost 3 bases, and 3 bases had no gene match. Germline V gives CDR1 LGHDT, CDR2 YNNKEL (reference sequence). This chain's CDR3 is CASSHGAGGQETQYF. The DNA for the CDR3 is TGTGCCAGCAGCCATGGAGCGGGGGGCCAAGAGACCCAGTACTTC.

This clonotype turned up a few times. The J gene is TRBJ2-2, the V gene TRBV10-3; D is perhaps TRBD1 or TRBD2 (5 bases each). CDR1 ENHRY and CDR2 SYGVKD come from the germline V gene. V lost 5 bases, J lost 5 bases, and 24 bases lay in between. The CDR3 extends over 18 amino acids. The chain's CDR3 is CAISSSSGTTKGTGELFF. In nucleotides, the CDR3 is TGTGCCATCAGTTCCTCGTCCGGGACCACAAAAGGGACCGGGGAGCTGTTTTTT.

The chain is built from TRBV20-1 and TRBJ2-7; 10 bases align to TRBD2. The CDR3 extends over 14 amino acids. Germline CDR1 reads DFQATT; CDR2 reads SNEGSKA (reference sequence). V lost 3 bases to trimming and J lost 7 bases; unmatched junction nucleotides: 9. In DNA, the CDR3 is TGCAGTGCTAGTCTGACTAGCGGGTACAATGAGCAGTACTTC. Encoded protein: CSASLTSGYNEQYF.

The chain combines TRBV24-1 with TRBJ2-7; D might be TRBD1 or TRBD2, each matching 5 bases. Germline V lookup: CDR1 KGHDR, CDR2 SFDVKD. Trimming cost V 9 bases and J 8 bases, with 16 bases left between them. This CDR3 has 12 amino acids. As DNA, the CDR3 is TGTGCCACCGCGGATGGGGGAGTCCAGCAGTACTTC. Protein product: CATADGGVQQYF.

This sequence joins TRBV5-1 and TRBJ2-7, with unresolved D. The CDR3 covers 14 residues. Per the germline V gene, CDR1 is SGHRS and CDR2 is YFSETQ. Trimming removed 0 bases at V and 3 bases at J, with 10 bases between. The chain's CDR3 is CASSLDNYGYEQYF. The CDR3 DNA is TGCGCCAGCAGCTTGGACAACTATGGCTACGAGCAGTACTTC.

In its sample, this clonotype was seen many times. The rearrangement links TRBV20-1 to TRBJ2-5; 9 bases line up with TRBD1. J lost 3 bases, V lost 5 bases, and 4 bases had no gene match. The CDR3 has 13 amino acids. Germline V CDR1 and CDR2: DFQATT, SNEGSKA (reference sequence). The CDR3 loop reads CSAPGTGKETQYF. The CDR3 DNA reads as TGCAGTGCTCCCGGGACAGGGAAAGAGACCCAGTACTTC.

This clonotype occurred many times. V usage is TRBV10-3 and J usage is TRBJ1-2; D gene uncertain. Germline CDR1 reads ENHRY; CDR2 reads SYGVKD. The length of the CDR3 is 14 residues. Trimming removed 10 bases at V and 1 base at J, with 16 bases between. CDR3 bases: TGTGCCAGCGGTAAAAGACCGATTAACTATGGCTACACCTTC. It translates to CASGKRPINYGYTF.

The sample holds many counts of this clonotype. This chain uses TRBV7-2 with TRBJ2-7; D not certain. Germline loops: CDR1 SGHTA, CDR2 FQGNSA. Trimming took 5 bases from V and 4 from J, leaving 18 bases between them. This CDR3 has 15 amino acids. The CDR3 sequence: CASSPEEQALYEQYF. Here the CDR3 DNA reads TGTGCCAGCAGCCCAGAGGAGCAGGCTCTATACGAGCAGTACTTC.

The chain has TRBV13 and TRBJ1-2; 8 positions agree with TRBD1. From germline, CDR1 is PRHDT and CDR2 FYEKMQ (reference sequence). The trim removed 5 bases at V and 4 bases at J, leaving 12 bases unmatched. The CDR3 is 16 amino acids. CDR3 DNA: TGTGCCAGCAGCCCGAGGACTAGCGGGACAGGCTATGGCTACACCTTC. It encodes CASSPRTSGTGYGYTF. Using reference TRBV13 and TRBJ1-2 for the parts outside the CDR3, the full variable domain is AAGVIQSPRHLIKEKRETATLKCYPIPRHDTVYWYQQGPGQDPQFLISFYEKMQSDKGSIPDRFSAQQFSDYHSELNMSSLELGDSALYFCASSPRTSGTGYGYTFGSGTRLTVV.

This clonotype was recorded many times. The V gene is TRBV12-3 or TRBV12-4, the J gene TRBJ1-4; D is possibly TRBD1 (6 bases). Trimming removed 7 bases at V and 3 bases at J, with 12 bases between. The CDR3 extends over 14 amino acids. Written as DNA, the CDR3 is TGTGCCAGCACAGAAGGGGGGGCTAATGAAAAACTGTTTTTT. Translation: CASTEGGANEKLFF.

This clonotype appeared a single time. The rearrangement uses TRBV5-8 and TRBJ1-4; 7 nucleotides match TRBD1. Germline V gives CDR1 SGHTS, CDR2 YDEGEE. The CDR3 covers 17 residues. Unmatched junction bases numbered 16, after V lost 4 bases and J lost 7 bases. CDR3 DNA sequence: TGTGCCAGCAGCCAAGATCCCAGGGGGGGGCGCGGTGAAAAACTGTTTTTT. Its protein is CASSQDPRGGRGEKLFF.

This clonotype was detected only a few times. J is TRBJ1-3 and V is TRBV9, with no clear D. The germline CDR1 and CDR2 sequences are SGDLS and YYNGEE. V was shortened by 0 bases and J by 0 bases, with 16 bases between the two germline ends. The CDR3 runs 18 residues. CDR3 nucleotide sequence: TGTGCCAGCAGCGTAGAATTGAACCTATGGGGCTCTGGAAACACCATATATTTT. Translation: CASSVELNLWGSGNTIYF.

This clonotype was seen just once. J is TRBJ2-7 and V is TRBV2; unclear D gene. This CDR3 is built from 12 residues. Germline CDR1 reads SNHLY; CDR2 reads FYNNEI. The V end was cut by 4 bases, the J end by 3 bases, with 7 bases between. The DNA for the CDR3 is TGTGCCAGCAGTGCCAGCGTCTACGAGCAGTACTTC. As protein: CASSASVYEQYF.

This clonotype was found many times. At one boundary the junction diverges from the germline segment, which might be a read error. This sequence joins TRBV7-2 and TRBJ1-2; a weak D match, TRBD1 (6 bases). The germline V gene has CDR1 SGHTA and CDR2 FQGNSA. CDR3 length equals 14 residues. CDR3 sequence (DNA): TGTGCCAGCAGATTAGCGGGACAAAACTATGGCTACACCTTC. Translating gives CASRLAGQNYGYTF.